This paragraph reports one T cell receptor (beta chain). This CDR3 spans 16 amino acids. Trimming removed 7 bases from V and 3 bases from J; junction bases left unmatched: 14. Germline-derived CDR1 and CDR2 are WSHSY and SAAADI. The record originates from a study of blood T cell repertoires in COVID-19. Produced via immunoSEQ multiplex PCR; TCRdb's table is partial and in-frame only. The sample lists roughly 140,000 clones, about 86% occurring once. The sequenced material came from peripheral blood. The clonotype originates from a man between 70 and 80 years old with acute or convalescent COVID-19. The V and J genes are TRBV10-2 and TRBJ1-1; 7 bases are a match to TRBD1. CDR3 DNA sequence: TGCGCCAGCACCTCACCTACTTGGGACAGCTACACTGAAGCTTTCTTT. Protein: CASTSPTWDSYTEAFF.